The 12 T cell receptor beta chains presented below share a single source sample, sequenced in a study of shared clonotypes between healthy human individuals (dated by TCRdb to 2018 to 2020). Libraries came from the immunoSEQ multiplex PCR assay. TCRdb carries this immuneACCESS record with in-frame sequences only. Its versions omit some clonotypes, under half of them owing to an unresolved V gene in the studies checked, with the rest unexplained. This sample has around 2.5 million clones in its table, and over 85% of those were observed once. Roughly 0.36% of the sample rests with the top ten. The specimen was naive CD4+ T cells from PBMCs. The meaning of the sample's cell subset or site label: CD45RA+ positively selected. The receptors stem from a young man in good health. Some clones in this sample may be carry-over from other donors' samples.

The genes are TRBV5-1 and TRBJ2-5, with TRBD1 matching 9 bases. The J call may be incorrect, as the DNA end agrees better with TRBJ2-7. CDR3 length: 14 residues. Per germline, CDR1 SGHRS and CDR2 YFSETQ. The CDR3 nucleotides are TGCGCCAGCAGCCCTGGGACAGGGCTTGGCGAGCAGTACTTC. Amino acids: CASSPGTGLGEQYF.

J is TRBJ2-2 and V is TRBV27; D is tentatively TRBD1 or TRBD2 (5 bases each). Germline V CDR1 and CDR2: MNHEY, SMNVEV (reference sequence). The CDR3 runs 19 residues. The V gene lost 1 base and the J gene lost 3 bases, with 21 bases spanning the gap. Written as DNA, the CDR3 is TGTGCCAGCAGTTTATTGGGACCTGCCCCGGGATGGGACACCGGGGAGCTGTTTTTT. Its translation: CASSLLGPAPGWDTGELFF.

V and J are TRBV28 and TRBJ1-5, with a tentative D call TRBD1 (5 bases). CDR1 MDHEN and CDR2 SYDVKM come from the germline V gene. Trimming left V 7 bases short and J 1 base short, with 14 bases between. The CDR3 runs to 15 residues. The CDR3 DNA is TGTGCCAGCACCTATAGGGACGCGAGCAATCAGCCCCAGCATTTT. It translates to CASTYRDASNQPQHF.

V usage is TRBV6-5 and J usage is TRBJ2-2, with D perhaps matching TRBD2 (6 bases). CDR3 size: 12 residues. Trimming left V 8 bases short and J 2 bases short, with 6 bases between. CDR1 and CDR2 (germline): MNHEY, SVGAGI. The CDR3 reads CASGLNTGELFF. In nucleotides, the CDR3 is TGTGCCAGCGGACTAAACACCGGGGAGCTGTTTTTT.

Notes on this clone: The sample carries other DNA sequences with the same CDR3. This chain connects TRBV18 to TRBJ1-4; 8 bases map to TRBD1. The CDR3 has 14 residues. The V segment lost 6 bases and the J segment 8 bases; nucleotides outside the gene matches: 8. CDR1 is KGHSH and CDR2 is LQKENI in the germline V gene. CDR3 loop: CASSPGTGGEKLFF. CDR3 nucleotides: TGTGCCAGCTCCCCCGGGACAGGAGGCGAAAAACTGTTTTTT. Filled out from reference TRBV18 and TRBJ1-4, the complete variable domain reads NAGVMQNPRHLVRRRGQEARLRCSPMKGHSHVYWYRQLPEEGLKFMVYLQKENIIDESGMPKERFSAEFPKEGPSILRIQQVVRGDSAAYFCASSPGTGGEKLFFGSGTQLSVL.

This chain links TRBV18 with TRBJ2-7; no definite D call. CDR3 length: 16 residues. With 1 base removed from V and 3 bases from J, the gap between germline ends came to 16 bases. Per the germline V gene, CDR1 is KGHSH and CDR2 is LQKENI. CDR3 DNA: TGTGCCAGCTCACCACAAAACCCCCGTCCCCACTACGAGCAGTACTTC. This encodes CASSPQNPRPHYEQYF.

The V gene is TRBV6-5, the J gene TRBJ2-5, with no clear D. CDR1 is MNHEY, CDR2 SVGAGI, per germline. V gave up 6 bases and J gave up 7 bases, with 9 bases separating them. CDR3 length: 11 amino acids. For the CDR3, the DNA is TGTGCCAGCAGCCAGGAGCGGACCCAGTACTTC. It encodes CASSQERTQYF.

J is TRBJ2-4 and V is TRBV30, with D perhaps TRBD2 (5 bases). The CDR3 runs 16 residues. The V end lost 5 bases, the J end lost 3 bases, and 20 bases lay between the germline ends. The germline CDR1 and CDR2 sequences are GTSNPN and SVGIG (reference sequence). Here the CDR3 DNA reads TGTGCCTGGTCCCCGCCTCCTAGCTTTGACAAAAACATTCAGTACTTC. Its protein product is CAWSPPPSFDKNIQYF.

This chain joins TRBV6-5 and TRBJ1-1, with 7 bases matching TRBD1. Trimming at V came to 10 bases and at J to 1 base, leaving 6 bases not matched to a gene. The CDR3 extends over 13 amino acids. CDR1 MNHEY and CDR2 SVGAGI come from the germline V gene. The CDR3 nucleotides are TGTGCCAATTCCGGGACAGCGAACACTGAAGCTTTCTTT. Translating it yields CANSGTANTEAFF.

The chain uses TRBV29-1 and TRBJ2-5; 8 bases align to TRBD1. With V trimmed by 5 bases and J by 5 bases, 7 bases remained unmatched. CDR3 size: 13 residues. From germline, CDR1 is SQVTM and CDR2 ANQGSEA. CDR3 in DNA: TGCAGCGTTACGGACAGGGAAGGGGAGACCCAGTACTTC. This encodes CSVTDREGETQYF.

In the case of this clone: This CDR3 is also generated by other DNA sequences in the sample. This chain's CDR3 is CASSPSTGANVLTF. The CDR3, as DNA: TGTGCCAGCTCGCCCAGCACTGGGGCCAACGTCCTGACTTTC. This sequence joins TRBV18 and TRBJ2-6; D not resolved. The germline V gene has CDR1 KGHSH and CDR2 LQKENI. The V and J ends lost 6 bases and 2 bases respectively, with 8 bases between them. The CDR3 is 14 residues long.

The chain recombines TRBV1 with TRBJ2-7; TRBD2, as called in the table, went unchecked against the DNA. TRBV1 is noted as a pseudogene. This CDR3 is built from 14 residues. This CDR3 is CTSADRGRRYEQYF. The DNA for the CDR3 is TGCACCAGCGCGGACCGGGGTCGCCGCTACGAGCAGTACTTC.